A selection of T cell receptor beta chains follows, all from one sample in a study of CD8+CD57+ T cells in acquired aplastic anemia. TCRdb re-analysed the reads in MiXCR, keeping a single row per CDR3 protein. The repertoire holds under 200,000 distinct CDR3 sequences, with roughly 50% as singletons. Sample: sorted CD4+, CD8+, or CD8+CD57+ T cells (not recorded which) from PBMCs. Receptors were obtained from a human donor with aplastic anemia. CDR3s include the opening cysteine and the closing phenylalanine or tryptophan. A D gene is named only where the DNA matches it firmly. Size tells how often a clone was seen (once, few, many) or the class of an expanded clone, and some rows leave it out.

NA,NA,TRBV10-3,TRBJ1-2,CAISEEQVQYGYTF,TGTGCCATCAGTGAGGAACAGGTCCAGTATGGCTACACCTTC
NA,many,TRBV20-1,TRBJ1-1,CSAAGTQATEAFF,TGCAGTGCTGCCGGAACCCAAGCGACTGAAGCTTTCTTT
NA,NA,TRBV7-9,TRBJ1-1,CASTLLSEAFF,TGTGCCAGCACCTTACTGTCTGAAGCTTTCTTT
NA,few,TRBV5-5,TRBJ2-7,CASSLGSSQSSYEQYF,TGTGCCAGCAGCTTGGGGTCTAGCCAATCTTCCTACGAGCAGTACTTC
NA,once,TRBV19,TRBJ1-5,CASSIRDGNQPQHF,TGTGCCAGTAGTATAAGAGATGGCAATCAGCCCCAGCATTTT
NA,NA,TRBV20-1,TRBJ2-7,CSARDNYEQYF,TGCAGTGCCAGAGACAACTACGAGCAGTACTTC
NA,NA,TRBV10-3,TRBJ2-3,CAISGSGGNGDTQYF,TGTGCCATCAGTGGGTCAGGCGGGAACGGGGATACGCAGTATTTT
TRBD1,many,TRBV5-1,TRBJ1-4,CASSVQGGATNEKLFF,TGCGCCAGCAGCGTGCAGGGGGGTGCAACTAATGAAAAACTGTTTTTT
NA,many,TRBV2,TRBJ2-7,CASSESVGSYEQYF,TGTGCCAGCAGTGAATCGGTGGGGAGCTACGAGCAGTACTTC
TRBD2,NA,TRBV29-1,TRBJ2-2,CSVGVRLAGLELFF,TGCAGCGTTGGCGTTCGTCTAGCGGGATTAGAGCTGTTTTTT
NA,NA,TRBV10-3,TRBJ1-2,CAISDPDRLQTSGYTF,TGTGCCATCAGTGATCCGGACAGACTCCAGACCAGCGGCTACACCTTC
NA,NA,TRBV19,TRBJ2-3,CASSIGQGPDTQYF,TGTGCCAGTAGTATAGGTCAGGGGCCAGATACGCAGTATTTT
NA,few,TRBV18,TRBJ1-4,CASSPIGTRVEKLFF,TGTGCCAGCTCACCAATCGGAACTAGGGTTGAAAAACTGTTTTTT
NA,once,TRBV7-9,TRBJ1-2,CASSLGIPGYTF,TGTGCCAGCAGCTTGGGCATTCCAGGCTACACCTTC
NA,few,TRBV12-3/TRBV12-4,TRBJ2-7,CASSSPLVLYEQYF,TGTGCCAGCAGTTCCCCGCTGGTACTCTACGAGCAGTACTTC
NA,many,TRBV10-3,TRBJ1-1,CAISESSGQNTEAFF,TGTGCCATCAGTGAGTCGTCGGGTCAGAACACTGAAGCTTTCTTT
NA,NA,TRBV15,TRBJ2-5,CATSRVDGRGKTQYF,TGTGCCACCAGCAGAGTTGACGGAAGGGGGAAAACCCAGTACTTC
NA,few,TRBV7-6,TRBJ2-7,CASSLAAGYEQYF,TGTGCCAGCAGCTTAGCAGCCGGTTACGAGCAGTACTTC
TRBD1,NA,TRBV25-1,TRBJ1-2,CASSEQRDRGRSVKSGGYTF,TGTGCCAGCAGTGAACAAAGGGACAGGGGGCGCTCGGTAAAGTCGGGGGGCTACACCTTC
NA,many,TRBV20-1,TRBJ1-1,CSAGVMVSGPEAFF,TGCAGTGCTGGAGTGATGGTTTCGGGGCCTGAAGCTTTCTTT
NA,NA,TRBV7-8,TRBJ2-7,CASSLGYSYEQYF,TGTGCCAGCAGCCTAGGATACTCCTACGAGCAGTACTTC
TRBD1,NA,TRBV7-8,TRBJ1-5,CASSAIQGGQPQHF,TGTGCCAGCAGCGCAATACAGGGGGGTCAGCCCCAGCATTTT
TRBD2,NA,TRBV20-1,TRBJ2-7,CSAREGLAGGPGYEQYF,TGCAGTGCTAGAGAGGGACTAGCGGGGGGGCCAGGCTACGAGCAGTACTTC
TRBD1,NA,TRBV28,TRBJ2-7,CASRDRSPPEQYF,TGTGCCAGCAGGGACAGGAGTCCCCCCGAGCAGTACTTC
TRBD2,NA,TRBV2,TRBJ2-7,CACRKGLAEGYEQYF,TGTGCCTGCCGGAAGGGACTAGCGGAGGGCTACGAGCAGTACTTC
NA,many,TRBV5-1,TRBJ2-1,CASLSPSSYNEQFF,TGCGCCAGCCTGTCGCCAAGCTCCTACAATGAGCAGTTCTTC
NA,few,TRBV18,TRBJ1-1,CASSPFTENTEAFF,TGTGCCAGCTCACCATTTACAGAGAACACTGAAGCTTTCTTT
TRBD1,NA,TRBV24-1,TRBJ2-3,CATSDSGTGGLGTDTQYF,TGTGCCACCAGTGATTCCGGGACAGGGGGTTTGGGCACAGATACGCAGTATTTT
NA,NA,TRBV19,TRBJ2-2,CASSTQTGTGELFF,TGTGCCAGTAGTACCCAGACAGGCACCGGGGAGCTGTTTTTT
NA,many,TRBV3-1,TRBJ2-3,CASSRSGPIGDTQYF,TGTGCCAGCAGCCGCAGCGGGCCGATTGGGGATACGCAGTATTTT
NA,NA,TRBV15,TRBJ2-2,CATSRDRPNTGELFF,TGTGCCACCAGCAGAGATCGGCCAAACACCGGGGAGCTGTTTTTT
NA,NA,TRBV25-1,TRBJ1-4,CASSEYGGWVGEKLFF,TGTGCCAGCAGTGAATACGGAGGGTGGGTAGGTGAAAAACTGTTTTTT
NA,NA,TRBV19,TRBJ1-5,CASSILSGRSNQPQHF,TGTGCCAGTAGTATCTTGTCGGGGCGGAGCAATCAGCCCCAGCATTTT